This T cell receptor (beta chain) was found in a study of blood T cell repertoires in COVID-19. About the study: COVID-19 samples collected from the United States, Italy and Spain covered acute and convalescent phases. In each case, the material was cDNA or gDNA derived from T cells, B-cell-depleted T cells, or PBMCs.

Per the study methods: Reference gene primer amplification yielded estimated nucleated cell counts. Assay: immunoSEQ multiplex PCR; the TCRdb copy retains only in-frame clones and omits some. The V and J calls and clone size come from that table; D and trimming were worked out from the DNA. The data hold over 150,000 clones, with more than 85% observed a single time. Per the germline V gene, CDR1 is SGHNT and CDR2 is YYREEE (reference sequence). The ends lost 0 bases at V and 6 bases at J; junction bases unmatched: 8. The CDR3 totals 16 residues. The chain is built from TRBV5-4 and TRBJ2-3; 9 nucleotides agree with TRBD1. The receptor was derived from a middle-aged man with active or convalescent COVID-19. Material for sequencing was peripheral blood. This CDR3 reads CASSLARQGGSDTQYF. For the CDR3, the DNA is TGTGCCAGCAGCTTGGCTCGACAGGGGGGATCCGATACGCAGTATTTT.